A single sample gave rise to the 13 T cell receptor beta chains below, sequenced in a study of breast tumors, draining lymph nodes, adjacent tissues. Axillary draining lymph nodes of breast cancer patients supplied the node samples. From the multiplex PCR reads, TCRdb called clonotypes with MiXCR, one entry per CDR3 protein. Among 200,000 to 300,000 distinct CDR3 sequences listed, roughly 30% were seen once. The sequenced material came from axillary lymph node tissue. The receptors were gathered from a female donor with breast cancer. Some clones in this sample may be carry-over from other donors' samples.

This clonotype was counted at least ten times. The chain is built from TRBV7-9 and TRBJ1-2; the D gene is possibly TRBD1 (6 bases). The CDR3 extends over 11 amino acids. The germline gives CDR1 SEHNR, CDR2 FQNEAQ (reference sequence). V lost 6 bases to trimming and J lost 7 bases, with 9 bases between them. CDR3 bases: TGTGCCAGCAGAACGGGGGCTGGCTACACCTTC. It encodes CASRTGAGYTF.

This clonotype was observed at least ten times. This chain connects TRBV6-6 to TRBJ1-3; D remains ambiguous. With 2 bases removed from V and 0 bases from J, the gap between germline ends came to 8 bases. The CDR3 is 15 residues long. Germline V gene data show CDR1 as MNHNY and CDR2 as SVGAGI (reference sequence). Here the CDR3 DNA reads TGTGCCAGCAGTTACAGCCCCTTCTCTGGAAACACCATATATTTT. Its translation is CASSYSPFSGNTIYF.

Only a few counts were recorded for this clonotype. A much larger clone lies one base from this, so it may be a read error. The J gene is TRBJ1-2, the V gene TRBV11-2; TRBD1 might be the D (5 bases). The CDR3 totals 15 residues. Trimming stripped 2 bases from V and 4 bases from J, with 14 bases between. The V gene's germline CDR1 is SGHAT and CDR2 FQNNGV. CDR3 in amino acids: CASSLQGGASYGYTF. The CDR3 coding sequence is TGTGCCAGCAGCTTACAGGGTGGTGCCTCCTATGGCTACACCTTC.

This clonotype has just a few counts. A much larger clone differs from this one at a single base, so this may be a read error. V and J are TRBV7-6 and TRBJ2-3, with D possibly being TRBD1 (6 bases). The CDR3 covers 17 residues. CDR1 and CDR2 (germline): SGHVS, FNYEAQ. CDR3 region: CASSLWAGEVLTDPQYF. Written as DNA, the CDR3 is TGTGCCAGCAGCTTATGGGCAGGGGAAGTTTTAACAGATCCGCAGTATTTT.

The CDR3 is CASTGGRGTYEQYF. The DNA of the CDR3 is TGTGCCAGCACCGGGGGCAGGGGTACCTACGAGCAGTACTTC. The V call is TRBV11-2, the J call TRBJ2-7; either TRBD1 or TRBD2 may supply D (6 bases each). Germline CDR1 is SGHAT and CDR2 is FQNNGV. The V and J ends lost 7 bases and 2 bases respectively, with 15 bases between them. The CDR3 contains 14 residues.

Many counts were recorded for this clonotype. The V and J genes are TRBV9 and TRBJ2-7; TRBD1 aligns across 9 bases. V shed 3 bases and J 7 bases; nucleotides not matched to a gene: 11. From germline, CDR1 is SGDLS and CDR2 YYNGEE. The CDR3 is 15 amino acids. CDR3 sequence (DNA): TGTGCCAGCAGCGCCTCCGGGACAGGGTCGGGTGAGCAGTACTTC. It yields the protein CASSASGTGSGEQYF. Full variable domain (outside the CDR3, taken from reference TRBV9 and TRBJ2-7): DSGVTQTPKHLITATGQRVTLRCSPRSGDLSVYWYQQSLDQGLQFLIQYYNGEERAKGNILERFSAQQFPDLHSELNLSSLELGDSALYFCASSASGTGSGEQYFGPGTRLTVT.

V and J are TRBV7-2 and TRBJ2-6, with a tentative D call TRBD2 (6 bases). The germline V gene encodes CDR1 SGHTA and CDR2 FQGNSA. Trimming took 0 bases from V and 0 from J, leaving 24 bases between them. The CDR3 consists of 22 residues. The DNA of the CDR3 is TGTGCCAGCAGCTTAGCCTTGCGGGGAGTCCCCGGGCTGTGCTCTGGGGCCAACGTCCTGACTTTC. This gives the protein CASSLALRGVPGLCSGANVLTF.

This clonotype was counted ten times or more. V is TRBV7-6 and J is TRBJ2-2; no clear D gene. The CDR3 spans 13 residues. Between the trimmed V and J ends, which lost 5 bases and 6 bases, there was a span of 10 bases. Germline-derived CDR1 and CDR2 are SGHVS and FNYEAQ. The CDR3 reads CASSARWSGELFF. CDR3 sequence (DNA): TGTGCCAGCAGCGCCAGGTGGTCCGGGGAGCTGTTTTTT. Variable domain in full (rest from reference TRBV7-6 and TRBJ2-2): GAGVSQSPRYKVTKRGQDVALRCDPISGHVSLYWYRQALGQGPEFLTYFNYEAQQDKSGLPNDRFSAERPEGSISTLTIQRTEQRDSAMYRCASSARWSGELFFGEGSRLTVL.

Ten or more counts support this clonotype. The V call is TRBV11-3, the J call TRBJ1-2; 7 nucleotides agree with TRBD1. J was trimmed by 2 bases and V by 5 bases; bases with no gene match: 5. The CDR3 is made up of 14 amino acids. Germline values: CDR1 SGHNT, CDR2 YENEEA. CDR3 in DNA: TGTGCCAGCAGCCCCCACAGGGGCAACTATGGCTACACCTTC. This translates into CASSPHRGNYGYTF.

In its sample, this clonotype was seen many times. The V call is TRBV20-1, the J call TRBJ2-5, with D uncertain. The V gene lost 4 bases and the J gene lost 7 bases, with 16 bases spanning the gap. The V gene's germline CDR1 is DFQATT and CDR2 SNEGSKA (reference sequence). The CDR3 spans 13 residues. The CDR3 bases are TGCAGTGCTATCCCTTACGTAGGCGGGACCCAGTACTTC. It translates to CSAIPYVGGTQYF.

This clonotype has at least ten counts. The chain couples TRBV29-1 to TRBJ2-3; D uncertain. CDR3 size: 12 residues. V gave up 4 bases and J gave up 4 bases, with 9 bases separating them. Germline CDR1 and CDR2: SQVTM and ANQGSEA. Here the CDR3 reads CSVGFSSDTQYF. The CDR3 DNA follows: TGCAGCGTTGGCTTCAGCTCAGATACGCAGTATTTT.

This clonotype is medium-sized (0.01 to 0.1%) within its sample. The rearrangement joins TRBV29-1 to TRBJ1-2; 10 bases line up with TRBD1. Trimming cost V 1 base and J 3 bases; bases outside gene matches: 11. Germline V CDR1 and CDR2: SQVTM, ANQGSEA. The CDR3 runs 17 residues. CDR3 DNA sequence: TGCAGCGTTGAAGGACCGGGACAGGGGTTTTTGGACTATGGCTACACCTTC. Amino acid sequence: CSVEGPGQGFLDYGYTF.

This clonotype occurred many times. The chain's CDR3 is CASSTGTSTDTQYF. The CDR3 nucleotides read TGTGCCAGCAGCACCGGGACTAGCACAGATACGCAGTATTTT. V and J are TRBV5-6 and TRBJ2-3; D possibly corresponds to TRBD2 (6 bases). Trimming took off 4 bases at V and 0 bases at J, with 9 bases between the two ends. Germline CDR1 is SGHDT and CDR2 is YYEEEE. CDR3 length: 14 residues.